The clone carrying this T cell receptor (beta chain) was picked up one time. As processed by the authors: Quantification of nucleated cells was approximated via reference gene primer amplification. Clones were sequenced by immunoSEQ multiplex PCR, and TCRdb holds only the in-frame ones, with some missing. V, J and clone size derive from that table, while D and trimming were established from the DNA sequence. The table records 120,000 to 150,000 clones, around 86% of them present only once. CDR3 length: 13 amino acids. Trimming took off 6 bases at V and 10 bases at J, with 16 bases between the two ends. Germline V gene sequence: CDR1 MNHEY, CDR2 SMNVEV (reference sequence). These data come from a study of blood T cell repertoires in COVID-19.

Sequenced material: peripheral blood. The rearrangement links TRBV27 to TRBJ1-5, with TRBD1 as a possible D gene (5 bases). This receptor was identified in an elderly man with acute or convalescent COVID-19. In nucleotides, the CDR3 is TGTGCCAGCAGGTTGGGAGGGGATTCCCCCCAGCATTTT. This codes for CASRLGGDSPQHF.